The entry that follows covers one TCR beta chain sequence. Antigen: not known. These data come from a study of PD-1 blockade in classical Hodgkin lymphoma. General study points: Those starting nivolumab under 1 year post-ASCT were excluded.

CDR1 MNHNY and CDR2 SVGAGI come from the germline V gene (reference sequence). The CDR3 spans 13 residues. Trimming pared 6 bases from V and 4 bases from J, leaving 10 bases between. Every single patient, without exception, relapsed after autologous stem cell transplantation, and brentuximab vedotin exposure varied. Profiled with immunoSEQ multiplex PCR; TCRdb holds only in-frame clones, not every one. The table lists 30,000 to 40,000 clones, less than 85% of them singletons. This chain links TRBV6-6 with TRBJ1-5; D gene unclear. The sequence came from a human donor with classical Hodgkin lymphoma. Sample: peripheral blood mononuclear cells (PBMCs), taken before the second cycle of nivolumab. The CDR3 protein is CASRVDGNQPQHF. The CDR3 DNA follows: TGTGCCAGCAGGGTAGATGGGAATCAGCCCCAGCATTTT.